The 31 T cell receptor beta chains given below trace back to one sample, sequenced in a study of cytomegalovirus exposure and HLA in healthy donors. The PCR employed 60 Vbeta primers together with 13 Jbeta primers. Produced via immunoSEQ multiplex PCR; TCRdb's table is partial and in-frame only. The table records 75,000 to 100,000 clones, 70% to 80% of them present only once. What was sequenced was PBMCs. The receptors here all came from a man between 18 and 35 years old in good health and CMV-seropositive.

This clone appeared a single time. The rearrangement links TRBV7-2 to TRBJ2-5; 11 bases match TRBD1. The trim removed 3 bases at V and 2 bases at J, leaving 2 bases unmatched. Germline CDR1 SGHTA, CDR2 FQGNSA. The CDR3 sequence is 15 residues long. The CDR3 DNA reads TGTGCCAGCAGCTTTGGGACAGGGGGTCAAGAGACCCAGTACTTC. This gives the protein CASSFGTGGQETQYF.

In DNA, the CDR3 is TGTGCCAGCAGTTCGGGGGTCAACACCGGGGAGCTGTTTTTT. It specifies CASSSGVNTGELFF. This sequence joins TRBV6-5 and TRBJ2-2; the D gene is possibly TRBD2 (6 bases). This CDR3 has 14 residues. Trimming shortened V by 4 bases and J by 2 bases, and 8 bases separated the two germline ends. From germline, CDR1 is MNHEY and CDR2 SVGAGI.

This clone was seen just once. The V gene is TRBV10-3, the J gene TRBJ2-5; D may be TRBD1 (6 bases). Trimming stripped 8 bases from V and 5 bases from J, with 21 bases between. There are 15 residues in the CDR3. Germline loops: CDR1 ENHRY, CDR2 SYGVKD. The DNA for the CDR3 is TGTGCCATCGATATTACGGACAGTAGGATGGAGACCCAGTACTTC. It translates to CAIDITDSRMETQYF.

This clone appeared once. The chain links TRBV29-1 to TRBJ2-4; a weak D match, TRBD1 (6 bases). Germline-derived CDR1 and CDR2 are SQVTM and ANQGSEA. This CDR3 has 14 residues. The CDR3: CSLQPGVAKNIQYF. The DNA of the CDR3 is TGCAGTCTACAACCAGGGGTCGCCAAAAACATTCAGTACTTC.

The chain uses TRBV11-2 and TRBJ2-7; 7 nucleotides match TRBD1. CDR1 SGHAT and CDR2 FQNNGV come from the germline V gene. The CDR3 sequence is 14 residues long. V dropped 7 bases and J dropped 4; count of bases not matched to a gene: 10. The CDR3 is CASTPGQVDYEQYF. The CDR3 DNA sequence: TGTGCCAGCACCCCAGGACAGGTTGATTACGAGCAGTACTTC.

This chain connects TRBV19 to TRBJ1-5; no reliable D call. Trimming pared 7 bases from V and 3 bases from J, leaving 13 bases between. CDR3 length: 14 amino acids. The germline V gene has CDR1 LNHDA and CDR2 SQIVND (reference sequence). CDR3 protein: CASTNEILNQPQHF. CDR3 DNA: TGTGCCAGTACCAATGAGATACTCAATCAGCCCCAGCATTTT.

The V and J genes are TRBV7-3 and TRBJ2-1; 14 bases are shared with TRBD2. V trimming: 6 bases; J trimming: 6 bases; junction bases outside the gene matches: 4. In germline, CDR1 is SGHTA, CDR2 FQGTGA. The CDR3 runs 15 residues. The chain's CDR3 is CASRVTSGGVNEQFF. The CDR3 DNA follows: TGTGCCAGCAGGGTGACTAGCGGGGGGGTCAATGAGCAGTTCTTC.

This clone has more than one count but fewer than ten. The gene calls are TRBV5-6 and TRBJ1-1, with TRBD1 identical over 8 bases. The CDR3 loop spans 17 amino acids. Trimming removed 2 bases from V and 4 bases from J; junction bases left unmatched: 13. The germline V gene has CDR1 SGHDT and CDR2 YYEEEE. CDR3: CASSFIWAGGAGTEAFF. The CDR3 DNA is TGTGCCAGCAGCTTCATCTGGGCAGGGGGCGCCGGCACTGAAGCTTTCTTT.

The CDR3 bases are TGCAGCGCTCGAGCAGGGGACAACCGATATGGCTACACCTTC. Encoded protein: CSARAGDNRYGYTF. The V gene is TRBV29-1, the J gene TRBJ1-2, with D perhaps TRBD1 (6 bases). The CDR3 spans 14 residues. Trimming took off 7 bases at V and 5 bases at J, with 20 bases between the two ends. Germline V lookup: CDR1 SQVTM, CDR2 ANQGSEA.

This clone was observed a single time. The CDR3 protein is CASSLAGGAAEKLFF. The CDR3 DNA reads TGTGCCAGCAGCTTAGCGGGGGGAGCGGCAGAAAAACTGTTTTTT. This sequence joins TRBV7-9 and TRBJ1-4, with D tentatively TRBD1 (5 bases). Germline CDR1 and CDR2: SEHNR and FQNEAQ (reference sequence). Between the trimmed V and J ends, which lost 0 bases and 8 bases, there was a span of 13 bases. CDR3 length equals 15 residues. Combining the CDR3 with reference TRBV7-9 and TRBJ1-4 gives the whole variable domain DTGVSQNPRHKITKRGQNVTFRCDPISEHNRLYWYRQTLGQGPEFLTYFQNEAQLEKSRLLSDRFSAERPKGSFSTLEIQRTEQGDSAMYLCASSLAGGAAEKLFFGSGTQLSVL.

The chain joins TRBV18 to TRBJ2-3; D may be TRBD1 (6 bases). This CDR3 region has 13 residues. Trimming removed 4 bases from V and 5 bases from J, with 10 bases in between. The germline V gene has CDR1 KGHSH and CDR2 LQKENI. The CDR3 bases are TGTGCCAGCTCACTGAGACAGGAAGATACGCAGTATTTT. The encoded protein is CASSLRQEDTQYF.

V usage is TRBV28 and J usage is TRBJ1-1; a possible D gene is TRBD1 (6 bases). CDR1 and CDR2 from the germline V gene are MDHEN and SYDVKM. V lost 4 bases and J lost 4, with 10 bases in between. This CDR3 has 13 residues. The CDR3, as DNA: TGTGCCAGCAGTTACACAGGGATCACTGAAGCTTTCTTT. This encodes CASSYTGITEAFF.

This clone was seen a handful of times. The rearrangement joins TRBV28 to TRBJ1-2; 8 nucleotides match TRBD1. CDR1 and CDR2 from the germline V gene are MDHEN and SYDVKM. The V gene end was trimmed by 6 bases and the J gene end by 3 bases; junction bases not matched to a gene: 9. This CDR3 region has 15 residues. CDR3 sequence (DNA): TGTGCCAGCAGAGGCAGGGGGCGCGGGGACTATGGCTACACCTTC. This codes for CASRGRGRGDYGYTF.

The rearrangement links TRBV9 to TRBJ2-7; TRBD1 might be the D (6 bases). Per germline, CDR1 SGDLS and CDR2 YYNGEE. CDR3 length: 13 residues. Trimming took 3 bases from V and 7 from J, leaving 14 bases between them. In DNA, the CDR3 is TGTGCCAGCAGCGCAGTAGGGGGTCGGGAGCAGTACTTC. This codes for CASSAVGGREQYF.

The rearrangement links TRBV19 to TRBJ1-3, with 9 bases lining up with TRBD1. Per the germline V gene, CDR1 is LNHDA and CDR2 is SQIVND (reference sequence). The CDR3 is made up of 15 amino acids. Trimming cost V 7 bases and J 1 base; bases outside gene matches: 5. The CDR3 region is CASNGQGLSGNTIYF. The CDR3 DNA follows: TGTGCCAGTAATGGACAGGGGCTTTCTGGAAACACCATATATTTT.

The chain joins TRBV9 to TRBJ2-6; D not resolved. Germline V gives CDR1 SGDLS, CDR2 YYNGEE. This CDR3 has 15 residues. V was cut by 1 base and J by 0 bases, with 5 bases left in between. The CDR3, as DNA: TGTGCCAGCAGCGTAACTTTCTCTGGGGCCAACGTCCTGACTTTC. This translates into CASSVTFSGANVLTF.

This clone was counted a few times. This chain connects TRBV5-6 to TRBJ1-2, with D maybe TRBD1 (5 bases). The germline V gene has CDR1 SGHDT and CDR2 YYEEEE. V gave up 0 bases and J gave up 8 bases, with 11 bases separating them. The CDR3 length is 13 residues. The CDR3 DNA reads TGTGCCAGCAGCTTGGGAGCAGGGTCAGGCTACACCTTC. Protein product: CASSLGAGSGYTF.

This clone was detected a few times. The rearrangement joins TRBV11-2 to TRBJ2-1; D is ambiguous. The germline CDR1 and CDR2 sequences are SGHAT and FQNNGV. This CDR3 comprises 13 residues. The V end was cut by 1 base, the J end by 9 bases, with 10 bases between. Here the CDR3 DNA reads TGTGCCAGCAGCTTAGGACTTATGACTGAGCAGTTCTTC. This codes for CASSLGLMTEQFF.

This clone was detected a few times. The chain has TRBV4-2 and TRBJ1-5, with 7 nucleotides matching TRBD1. Unmatched junction bases numbered 4, after V lost 3 bases and J lost 5 bases. The CDR3 loop spans 14 amino acids. Per the germline V gene, CDR1 is LGHNA and CDR2 is YNFKEQ. The CDR3 DNA sequence: TGTGCCAGCAGCCAGACAGGGTCGGATCAGCCCCAGCATTTT. Amino acid sequence: CASSQTGSDQPQHF.

The CDR3 DNA sequence: TGTGCCAGCCGCCACGGGGAGACCCAGTACTTC. Its protein is CASRHGETQYF. The gene calls are TRBV7-9 and TRBJ2-5, with D uncertain. The V gene's germline CDR1 is SEHNR and CDR2 FQNEAQ (reference sequence). CDR3 size: 11 residues. The V gene lost 8 bases and the J gene lost 5 bases, with 9 bases spanning the gap.

The gene calls are TRBV19 and TRBJ1-2, with 7 bases lining up with TRBD1. Germline trimming cut 3 bases from V and 5 bases from J; bases unmatched to any gene: 6. The CDR3 is 14 residues long. The germline V gene has CDR1 LNHDA and CDR2 SQIVND (reference sequence). As DNA, the CDR3 is TGTGCCAGTAGTATCACAGGGGTGACTTATGGCTACACCTTC. Its translation: CASSITGVTYGYTF.

CDR3 amino acids: CASSPLWTGGPEAFF. CDR3 nucleotide sequence: TGTGCCAGCAGTCCGTTGTGGACAGGGGGGCCTGAAGCTTTCTTT. This chain joins TRBV28 and TRBJ1-1; 10 bases map to TRBD1. This CDR3 has 15 amino acids. With V trimmed by 5 bases and J by 6 bases, 9 bases remained unmatched. From germline, CDR1 is MDHEN and CDR2 SYDVKM. The variable domain in full, with the rest retrieved from reference TRBV28 and TRBJ1-1, is DVKVTQSSRYLVKRTGEKVFLECVQDMDHENMFWYRQDPGLGLRLIYFSYDVKMKEKGDIPEGYSVSREKKERFSLILESASTNQTSMYLCASSPLWTGGPEAFFGQGTRLTVV.

The table lists this clone with a count of one. The V call is TRBV5-4, the J call TRBJ2-2; TRBD1 matches at 9 bases. CDR1 and CDR2 (germline): SGHNT, YYREEE (reference sequence). This CDR3 has 16 residues. The V gene end was trimmed by 5 bases and the J gene end by 7 bases; junction bases not matched to a gene: 12. The CDR3 reads CASSREQGAGNGELFF. CDR3 nucleotide sequence: TGTGCCAGCAGTCGGGAACAGGGGGCAGGAAACGGGGAGCTGTTTTTT.

The chain joins TRBV6-1 to TRBJ1-1; TRBD1 matches 7 bases. The V and J ends lost 2 bases and 0 bases, in that order; junction bases with no gene match: 3. The CDR3 extends over 15 amino acids. CDR1 is MNHNS, CDR2 SASEGT, per germline. CDR3: CASSEQGVLNTEAFF. DNA for the CDR3: TGTGCCAGCAGTGAACAGGGGGTATTGAACACTGAAGCTTTCTTT.

Concerning this clone itself: Other DNA sequences in this sample translate to the same CDR3. V and J are TRBV27 and TRBJ1-5, with D maybe TRBD1 (6 bases). Germline CDR1 reads MNHEY; CDR2 reads SMNVEV (reference sequence). This CDR3 is built from 13 residues. Trimming left V 4 bases short and J 7 bases short, with 11 bases between. CDR3 sequence (DNA): TGTGCCAGCAGTTCACAGGGCCGACAGCCCCAGCATTTT. Residues: CASSSQGRQPQHF.

The chain carries TRBV29-1 and TRBJ1-2; possibly TRBD1 for D (5 bases). Trimming cost V 3 bases and J 3 bases, with 20 bases left between them. Looked up from germline, CDR1 is SQVTM and CDR2 is ANQGSEA. CDR3 length: 16 amino acids. As DNA, the CDR3 is TGCAGCGTTGAGGGGGACTTACGGGGAAGGTACTATGGCTACACCTTC. It encodes CSVEGDLRGRYYGYTF.

V is TRBV5-8 and J is TRBJ1-2, with no clear D. Germline V gives CDR1 SGHTS, CDR2 YDEGEE. CDR3 size: 13 residues. Deletions cut 1 base from V and 8 bases from J, with 12 bases between. CDR3 nucleotides: TGTGCCAGCAGCTTGAGCCGACTTGGGGGCTACACCTTC. It specifies CASSLSRLGGYTF.

The rearrangement uses TRBV9 and TRBJ1-6, with D hard to call. Looked up from germline, CDR1 is SGDLS and CDR2 is YYNGEE. The V end was cut by 7 bases, the J end by 5 bases, with 7 bases between. The length of the CDR3 is 12 residues. The DNA of the CDR3 is TGTGCCAGCCGGGGTGATAATTCACCCCTCCACTTT. It codes for CASRGDNSPLHF. Supplemented by reference TRBV9 and TRBJ1-6, the full variable domain reads DSGVTQTPKHLITATGQRVTLRCSPRSGDLSVYWYQQSLDQGLQFLIQYYNGEERAKGNILERFSAQQFPDLHSELNLSSLELGDSALYFCASRGDNSPLHFGNGTRLTVT.

This chain connects TRBV5-1 to TRBJ2-3, with 7 bases fitting TRBD2. CDR3 length equals 15 residues. The junction had 5 bases not matched to a gene; V was cut back by 4 bases and J by 0 bases. Germline assignment: CDR1 SGHRS and CDR2 YFSETQ. CDR3 nucleotides: TGCGCCAGCAGCCGGGACTATTCTAGCACAGATACGCAGTATTTT. As protein: CASSRDYSSTDTQYF.

The chain joins TRBV6-5 to TRBJ1-1; D gene unclear. V was cut by 8 bases and J by 3 bases, with 13 bases left in between. There are 13 residues in the CDR3. Per the germline V gene, CDR1 is MNHEY and CDR2 is SVGAGI. CDR3 in DNA: TGTGCCAGCTGGGCGGGGTCCTACACTGAAGCTTTCTTT. Its protein product is CASWAGSYTEAFF.

This chain joins TRBV13 and TRBJ2-2, with D possibly TRBD2 on 6 matching bases. With 3 bases removed from V and 2 bases from J, the gap between germline ends came to 7 bases. CDR1 PRHDT and CDR2 FYEKMQ come from the germline V gene (reference sequence). CDR3 size: 14 residues. The CDR3 coding sequence is TGTGCCAGCAGCTTGGGGGGAAACACCGGGGAGCTGTTTTTT. Protein: CASSLGGNTGELFF.